The rows below give T cell receptor beta chains drawn from one sample of a study of CD8 T cells in ankylosing spondylitis. TCRdb passed the 5' RACE reads through MiXCR, listing each CDR3 protein once. The sample lists more than 250,000 distinct CDR3 sequences; about 9.9% were seen once. The specimen sequenced was blood, either unsorted or a sorted T cell fraction (not recorded which). The receptor set was obtained from a female donor with ankylosing spondylitis or in good health (not recorded which). CDR3s include the opening cysteine and the closing phenylalanine or tryptophan. D genes are given only for firm matches. Expanded clones get a size class; other rows say once, few or many, or leave the size out.

d_gene	abundance	v_gene	j_gene	CDR3nt	CDR3aa
.	many	TRBV7-2	TRBJ1-4	TGTGCCAGCAGCCGCGGGGGCGAAAAACTGTTTTTT	CASSRGGEKLFF
.	many	TRBV20-1	TRBJ1-2	TGCAGTGCTCCGGCAGGAGCCTATGGCTACACCTTC	CSAPAGAYGYTF
TRBD2	few	TRBV28	TRBJ2-5	TGTGCCAGCAGAGCTAGCGGTCCAGGAGAGACCCAGTACTTC	CASRASGPGETQYF
TRBD1	.	TRBV27	TRBJ2-7	TGTGCCAGCAGTTTGGTGACAGGGCTAACCTACGAGCAGTACTTC	CASSLVTGLTYEQYF
TRBD1	few	TRBV20-1	TRBJ1-5	TGCAGTGCTAGACAGGGGGCGCGCAATCAGCCCCAGCATTTT	CSARQGARNQPQHF
.	.	TRBV9	TRBJ2-7	TGTGCCAGCAGCACCCACGGCGGCGGACCTGCGGTTTTC	CASSTHGGGPAVF
TRBD1	few	TRBV7-6	TRBJ2-1	TGTGCCAGCAGCTCTTGGGACAGAAACAATGAGCAGTTCTTC	CASSSWDRNNEQFF
.	.	TRBV6-1	TRBJ2-2	TGTGCCAGCAGCCCCCGAGCAAGTCGGACCGGGGAGCTGTTTTTT	CASSPRASRTGELFF
TRBD1	many	TRBV20-1	TRBJ1-4	TGCAGTGCCCGAGGGACAGGGGGAAGTAATGAAAAACTGTTTTTT	CSARGTGGSNEKLFF
.	many	TRBV14	TRBJ2-7	TGTGCCAGCTGGGGGCCTACCTCGGACAGTTACTACGAGCAGTACTTC	CASWGPTSDSYYEQYF
TRBD2	many	TRBV30	TRBJ2-3	TGTGCCTACCGGATGGGAGGGGGCACAGATACGCAGTATTTT	CAYRMGGGTDTQYF
TRBD2	many	TRBV6-5	TRBJ2-1	TGTGCCAGCAGTTACGTAGCGGGGATTGCCTGGGGTGAGCAGTTCTTC	CASSYVAGIAWGEQFF
.	few	TRBV5-1	TRBJ2-5	TGCGCCAGCAGCTTGTCCGCGGGCCAGCAAGAGACCCAGTACTTC	CASSLSAGQQETQYF
.	many	TRBV11-2	TRBJ2-7	TGTGCCAGCAGCTTGGGGGTGGTCCCCTACGAGCAGTACTTC	CASSLGVVPYEQYF
TRBD1	.	TRBV7-2	TRBJ2-5	TGTGCCAGCAGCTTATCCACAGACAGGGGAGAGACCCAGTACTTC	CASSLSTDRGETQYF
.	.	TRBV7-8	TRBJ2-5	TGTGCCAGCAGCAGGAGACAAGAGACCCAGTACTTC	CASSRRQETQYF
.	few	TRBV7-9	TRBJ2-7	TGTGCCAGCACGAACCCTGGCGTCCTCTCCTACGAGCAGTACTTC	CASTNPGVLSYEQYF
.	.	TRBV18	TRBJ2-3	TGTGCCAGCTCACCACTTAACGGAGGGACAGATACGCAGTATTTT	CASSPLNGGTDTQYF
TRBD1	many	TRBV12-3/TRBV12-4	TRBJ2-1	TGTGCCAGCAGCGTACAGGGGGACGGGCAGTTCTTC	CASSVQGDGQFF
.	many	TRBV7-9	TRBJ2-2	TGTGCCAGCAGCACCCGCAGACAAGCCGGGGAGCTGTTTTTT	CASSTRRQAGELFF
.	many	TRBV7-9	TRBJ2-3	TGTGCCAGCGCCCTACGGCGGGTCGGCACAGATACGCAGTATTTT	CASALRRVGTDTQYF
TRBD2	few	TRBV4-2	TRBJ2-1	TGTGCCAGCAGCCCCAGCGCTAGCGGTCCGGGAGCCTACAATGAGCAGTTCTTC	CASSPSASGPGAYNEQFF
.	.	TRBV5-4	TRBJ2-7	TGTGCCAGCAGCCAACGCCAAGTCGGGGGATACGAGCAGTACTTC	CASSQRQVGGYEQYF
.	many	TRBV12-3/TRBV12-4	TRBJ2-7	TGTGCCAGCAGTTTCGCGGGCGGCGCCTACGAGCAGTACTTC	CASSFAGGAYEQYF
TRBD1	.	TRBV7-6	TRBJ2-3	TGTGCCAGCAGCTCACCGGGACAGGGACTCGCAGATACGCAGTATTTT	CASSSPGQGLADTQYF
.	many	TRBV28	TRBJ1-5	TGTGCCAGCAGGCGGACGTATAGCAATCAGCCCCAGCATTTT	CASRRTYSNQPQHF
.	many	TRBV12-3/TRBV12-4	TRBJ1-3	TGTGCCAGCAGTTTGGGACCCGGGTTCACCATATATTTT	CASSLGPGFTIYF
.	many	TRBV12-3/TRBV12-4	TRBJ1-6	TGTGCCAGCAGCCCACCCACATTACAGGGTGGCGATTCACCCCTCCACTTT	CASSPPTLQGGDSPLHF
TRBD2	many	TRBV6-1	TRBJ2-1	TGTGCCAGCAGAAAAGTGGGACTAAACAATGAGCAGTTCTTC	CASRKVGLNNEQFF
.	few	TRBV28	TRBJ1-1	TGTGCCGTCAGCCGATCCATGAACACTGAAGCTTTCTTT	CAVSRSMNTEAFF
TRBD1	many	TRBV29-1	TRBJ1-2	TGCAGCGTTTTGGGGGACAGACATGGCTACACCTTC	CSVLGDRHGYTF
TRBD2	few	TRBV20-1	TRBJ2-1	TGCAGTGCTAGAGACCCGGGACTACTGATCTTC	CSARDPGLLIF
TRBD1	many	TRBV6-5	TRBJ1-1	TGTGCCAGCAGTTACCGGACGACAGGGGGCCGTGGTTACACTGAAGCTTTCTTT	CASSYRTTGGRGYTEAFF
TRBD2	few	TRBV12-3/TRBV12-4	TRBJ2-3	TGTGCCAGCAGTTTAATGGGGGGGGGATGGGGCACAGATACGCAGTATTTT	CASSLMGGGWGTDTQYF
TRBD1	few	TRBV5-8	TRBJ2-2	TGTGCCAGGAGCAGGGGGCTAGCCACCGGGGAGCTGTTTTTT	CARSRGLATGELFF
.	many	TRBV9	TRBJ2-3	TGTGCCAGCAGCGTAGGGGCCGCAGATACGCAGTATTTT	CASSVGAADTQYF
TRBD2	few	TRBV9	TRBJ2-1	TGTGCCAGCAGCGTAGTTGGGGTTGGGACTAGCGGGGGGGCCGACCCCTACAATGAGCAGTTCTTC	CASSVVGVGTSGGADPYNEQFF
.	few	TRBV2	TRBJ2-7	TGTGCCAGCAGTGGGGCCTCGAGGGTTGGCTACGAGCAGTACTTC	CASSGASRVGYEQYF
.	.	TRBV6-1	TRBJ2-1	TGTGCCAGCAGTGAAAGGAGTATCGGTAGCTCCTACAATGAGCAGTTCTTC	CASSERSIGSSYNEQFF
.	few	TRBV5-6	TRBJ2-7	TGTGCCAGCAGCTTGGCCTTCGGACCAGGGTACGAGCAGTACTTC	CASSLAFGPGYEQYF
.	.	TRBV6-2/TRBV6-3	TRBJ1-5	TGTGCCAGCGGTGGGATTCTTCGGGATCAGCCCCAGCATTTT	CASGGILRDQPQHF
.	.	TRBV19	TRBJ2-2	TGTGCCAGCAGAAGGGACACAGGTTTTTTGAGGGAGCTGTTTTTT	CASRRDTGFLRELFF
.	many	TRBV6-1	TRBJ1-3	TGTGCCAGCAGCGTAGGTCAGCTCTCTGGAAACACCATATATTTT	CASSVGQLSGNTIYF
TRBD2	.	TRBV12-3/TRBV12-4	TRBJ2-3	TGTGCCAGCAGCGTTCCGGGACTAGCGGGCACAGATACGCAGTATTTT	CASSVPGLAGTDTQYF
.	few	TRBV14	TRBJ1-1	TGTGCCAGCAGCCAACACCTGAACACTGAAGCTTTCTTT	CASSQHLNTEAFF
TRBD2	many	TRBV11-2	TRBJ2-2	TGTGCCAGCAGCTTATTGGGACTAGCGGGAGTAGGAGCCGGGGAGCTGTTTTTT	CASSLLGLAGVGAGELFF
TRBD1	few	TRBV7-3	TRBJ1-1	TGTGCCAGCAGCCTTAGGCCGACAGGGGGCGCATCTAAGGCTGAAGCTTTCTTT	CASSLRPTGGASKAEAFF